This record covers a single T cell receptor beta chain. This entry is derived from a study of siplizumab effects on memory and regulatory T cells. With 3 bases clipped from V and 5 bases from J, the junction kept 7 bases outside the gene matches. This CDR3 is built from 14 residues. Germline V CDR1 and CDR2: SGHRS, YFSETQ. Here immunoSEQ multiplex PCR was the method, and the copy in TCRdb shows in-frame clones only, minus some. The sample carries around 100,000 clones, about 91% recorded once. The clonotype comes from a human donor in good health. The V gene is TRBV5-1, the J gene TRBJ1-1, with 7 positions matching TRBD1. The sample was Tregs sorted from blood. DNA of the CDR3: TGCGCCAGCAGCTCTGGTAGCAGGGGGACTGAAGCTTTCTTT. Its translation is CASSSGSRGTEAFF.